This T cell receptor beta chain is drawn from a study of T cells in Graves' hyperthyroidism and ophthalmopathy. Study-wide context: Prior to any treatment, at the point of initial diagnosis, peripheral blood was collected. Overall study findings and caveats: Stable hyperthyroidism and ophthalmopathy were separated using 13 V-J signatures.

This clonotype has ten or more counts. What it binds is not known. Trimming took 1 base from V and 6 from J; bases not matched to a gene: 4. The CDR3 extends over 14 amino acids. Germline V lookup: CDR1 GTSNPN, CDR2 SVGIG (reference sequence). Fresh peripheral blood, under 13 ml, was the source of the PBMCs. Researchers amplified the TCR beta CDR3 regions from RNA transcripts. First-round RT-PCR with HTBI primers amplified the TCR CDR3 region. TCRdb recomputed calls from the multiplex PCR reads with MiXCR, one row per CDR3 protein. The table lists some 500,000 distinct CDR3 sequences, more than 15% of them singletons.

The V gene is TRBV30, the J gene TRBJ2-1, with TRBD1 identical over 9 bases. This TCR derives from a woman aged 25 to 39 with Graves' ophthalmopathy. Sequencing was done on a sample of blood. Written as DNA, the CDR3 is TGTGCCTGGAGTGAGGGGACAGGGCTCAATGAGCAGTTCTTC. Protein product: CAWSEGTGLNEQFF. Combining the CDR3 with reference TRBV30 and TRBJ2-1 gives the whole variable domain SQTIHQWPATLVQPVGSPLSLECTVEGTSNPNLYWYRQAAGRGLQLLFYSVGIGQISSEVPQNLSASRPQDRQFILSSKKLLLSDSGFYLCAWSEGTGLNEQFFGPGTRLTVL.